This entry lists 5 T cell receptor beta chains sequenced from one sample in a study of blood T cell repertoires in COVID-19. Data came from immunoSEQ multiplex PCR; TCRdb stores just in-frame clones and leaves some out. Counted here are 300,000 to 350,000 clones, 90% occurring once; the ten biggest clones make up approximately 4%. The sequenced material came from PBMCs or T cells enriched from blood (not recorded which). Source of these receptors: a woman younger than 35 with acute COVID-19.

V and J are TRBV11-2 and TRBJ1-4; no reliable D call. Germline-derived CDR1 and CDR2 are SGHAT and FQNNGV. V lost 5 bases and J 6 bases, leaving 7 bases between the germline ends. This CDR3 spans 12 amino acids. CDR3 nucleotide sequence: TGTGCCAGCAGCGGTTCGGATGAAAAACTGTTTTTT. It yields the protein CASSGSDEKLFF.

This chain connects TRBV29-1 to TRBJ1-2; D is perhaps TRBD1 (6 bases). V was trimmed by 6 bases and J by 3 bases, leaving 23 bases between them. The length of the CDR3 is 16 residues. Germline V gene sequence: CDR1 SQVTM, CDR2 ANQGSEA. In DNA, the CDR3 is TGCAGCGTCGCCGGGACACTTAGACGGGACGACTATGGCTACACCTTC. The encoded protein is CSVAGTLRRDDYGYTF.

The chain is built from TRBV7-6 and TRBJ2-3, with TRBD1 matching over 8 bases. The germline CDR1 and CDR2 sequences are SGHVS and FNYEAQ. V trimming: 4 bases; J trimming: 0 bases; junction bases outside the gene matches: 6. The CDR3 runs to 16 residues. The chain's CDR3 is CASSSRQGLSTDTQYF. The CDR3 DNA reads as TGTGCCAGCAGCTCCCGACAGGGGCTGAGCACAGATACGCAGTATTTT.

J is TRBJ2-7 and V is TRBV6-5; 7 bases map to TRBD1. CDR1 MNHEY and CDR2 SVGAGI come from the germline V gene. The CDR3 is 15 amino acids. V lost 6 bases, J lost 1 base, and 9 bases stayed unmatched. The CDR3 loop is CASRLTGRRSYEQYF. CDR3 DNA: TGTGCCAGCAGATTGACAGGGAGAAGATCCTACGAGCAGTACTTC.

The chain is built from TRBV29-1 and TRBJ2-3; 11 nucleotides agree with TRBD1. This CDR3 has 14 amino acids. Germline V gene data show CDR1 as SQVTM and CDR2 as ANQGSEA. Trimming cost V 7 bases and J 2 bases; bases outside gene matches: 5. The DNA of the CDR3 is TGCAGCGACAAGGGACAGGGGGACACAGATACGCAGTATTTT. This gives the protein CSDKGQGDTDTQYF.